Listed below are T cell receptor beta chains from one sample, sequenced in a study of blood T cell repertoires in COVID-19. Profiled with immunoSEQ multiplex PCR; TCRdb holds only in-frame clones, not every one. The data hold 290,000 or so clones, with approximately 80% observed a single time. Input material: PBMCs or T cells enriched from blood (not recorded which). The receptors shown here come from a man in his forties or fifties who had been exposed to COVID-19. Both conserved end residues are part of each CDR3. Each record gives: D gene, V gene, clone size, J gene, CDR3 protein, CDR3 DNA. A D gene is named only where the DNA matches it firmly. A clone size is listed for some rows: how often the clone was seen (once, few, many), or a class if it is expanded.

D gene: -
V gene: TRBV6-1
clone size: -
J gene: TRBJ2-1
CDR3 protein: CASSDANSYNEQFF
CDR3 DNA: TGTGCCAGCAGTGACGCGAACTCCTACAATGAGCAGTTCTTC

D gene: TRBD1
V gene: TRBV5-4
clone size: -
J gene: TRBJ1-2
CDR3 protein: CASTIIQGRANGYTF
CDR3 DNA: TGTGCCAGCACCATAATACAGGGGCGAGCTAATGGCTACACCTTC

D gene: TRBD1
V gene: TRBV6-6
clone size: -
J gene: TRBJ1-6
CDR3 protein: CASSRPSGQGNSPLHF
CDR3 DNA: TGTGCCAGCAGTAGACCCTCGGGACAGGGGAATTCACCCCTCCACTTT

D gene: -
V gene: TRBV19
clone size: -
J gene: TRBJ1-5
CDR3 protein: CASRVGVLIVNQPQHF
CDR3 DNA: TGTGCCAGTAGGGTCGGGGTGTTGATAGTCAATCAGCCCCAGCATTTT

D gene: -
V gene: TRBV19
clone size: -
J gene: TRBJ2-1
CDR3 protein: CASSIGFSGNEQFF
CDR3 DNA: TGTGCCAGTAGTATCGGATTTTCGGGGAATGAGCAGTTCTTC

D gene: TRBD2
V gene: TRBV4-2
clone size: -
J gene: TRBJ2-7
CDR3 protein: CASSQEETSPYEQYF
CDR3 DNA: TGTGCCAGCAGCCAAGAGGAGACTAGCCCATACGAGCAGTACTTC

D gene: -
V gene: TRBV24-1
clone size: -
J gene: TRBJ1-2
CDR3 protein: CATSDRRYGYTF
CDR3 DNA: TGTGCCACCAGTGATCGCCGGTATGGCTACACCTTC

D gene: -
V gene: TRBV5-1
clone size: -
J gene: TRBJ2-7
CDR3 protein: CASSLDQAPYEQYF
CDR3 DNA: TGCGCCAGCAGCTTGGACCAGGCGCCCTACGAGCAGTACTTC

D gene: -
V gene: TRBV18
clone size: -
J gene: TRBJ1-1
CDR3 protein: CASSPRITEGTEAFF
CDR3 DNA: TGTGCCAGCTCACCACGAATAACGGAGGGCACTGAAGCTTTCTTT

D gene: TRBD1
V gene: TRBV19
clone size: once
J gene: TRBJ2-7
CDR3 protein: CASSIPHGQGAGEQYF
CDR3 DNA: TGTGCCAGTAGTATCCCACACGGACAGGGGGCCGGCGAGCAGTACTTC

D gene: -
V gene: TRBV27
clone size: -
J gene: TRBJ2-3
CDR3 protein: CASSPTGRGDTQYF
CDR3 DNA: TGTGCCAGCAGTCCGACAGGGCGGGGAGATACGCAGTATTTT

D gene: TRBD1
V gene: TRBV5-6
clone size: -
J gene: TRBJ1-2
CDR3 protein: CASSTAGGPYGYTF
CDR3 DNA: TGTGCCAGCAGCACCGCAGGGGGCCCGTATGGCTACACCTTC

D gene: -
V gene: TRBV9
clone size: -
J gene: TRBJ2-3
CDR3 protein: CASSAGGAGLTDTQYF
CDR3 DNA: TGTGCCAGCAGTGCCGGCGGGGCGGGCCTCACAGATACGCAGTATTTT

D gene: TRBD1
V gene: TRBV5-6
clone size: -
J gene: TRBJ2-7
CDR3 protein: CASSSSDRGNEQYF
CDR3 DNA: TGTGCCAGCAGCTCCTCGGACAGGGGGAACGAGCAGTACTTC

D gene: -
V gene: TRBV18
clone size: -
J gene: TRBJ2-6
CDR3 protein: CASSPTVGGPSGANVLTF
CDR3 DNA: TGTGCCAGCTCACCAACCGTCGGAGGGCCGTCTGGGGCCAACGTCCTGACTTTC

D gene: TRBD2
V gene: TRBV5-1
clone size: -
J gene: TRBJ2-7
CDR3 protein: CASSLEPPAGGFPYEQYF
CDR3 DNA: TGCGCCAGCAGCTTAGAACCCCCAGCGGGAGGGTTTCCCTACGAGCAGTACTTC

D gene: TRBD1
V gene: TRBV19
clone size: many
J gene: TRBJ1-1
CDR3 protein: CASSSQGAGAEAFF
CDR3 DNA: TGTGCCAGTAGTTCACAGGGGGCAGGCGCTGAAGCTTTCTTT

D gene: -
V gene: TRBV10-2
clone size: once
J gene: TRBJ1-3
CDR3 protein: CASSGGGASGNTIYF
CDR3 DNA: TGCGCCAGCAGTGGCGGGGGGGCGTCTGGAAACACCATATATTTT

D gene: -
V gene: TRBV12-3/TRBV12-4
clone size: few
J gene: TRBJ2-1
CDR3 protein: CASRSTRHYEQFF
CDR3 DNA: TGTGCCAGCAGGTCGACTAGACATTATGAGCAGTTCTTC

D gene: TRBD1
V gene: TRBV19
clone size: -
J gene: TRBJ2-5
CDR3 protein: CASSTDRGTKETQYF
CDR3 DNA: TGTGCCAGTAGTACCGACAGGGGGACCAAGGAGACCCAGTACTTC

D gene: TRBD1
V gene: TRBV7-3
clone size: -
J gene: TRBJ2-3
CDR3 protein: CASSPTGVSTDTQYF
CDR3 DNA: TGTGCCAGCAGCCCGACAGGGGTGAGCACAGATACGCAGTATTTT

D gene: TRBD2
V gene: TRBV5-1
clone size: -
J gene: TRBJ2-1
CDR3 protein: CASSSREGRSNEQFF
CDR3 DNA: TGCGCCAGCAGCTCTCGGGAGGGCCGGTCCAATGAGCAGTTCTTC

D gene: TRBD2
V gene: TRBV4-1
clone size: -
J gene: TRBJ2-1
CDR3 protein: CASSLRGTRRVNEQFF
CDR3 DNA: TGCGCCAGCAGCCTAAGGGGGACTAGAAGGGTCAATGAGCAGTTCTTC

D gene: -
V gene: TRBV12-3/TRBV12-4
clone size: -
J gene: TRBJ1-6
CDR3 protein: CASRPNRVSPLHF
CDR3 DNA: TGTGCCAGCAGACCAAACAGGGTATCACCCCTCCACTTT

D gene: TRBD1
V gene: TRBV18
clone size: -
J gene: TRBJ2-3
CDR3 protein: CASSPKGAGMADTQYF
CDR3 DNA: TGTGCCAGCTCACCAAAGGGGGCTGGAATGGCAGATACGCAGTATTTT

D gene: TRBD1
V gene: TRBV5-6
clone size: -
J gene: TRBJ2-2
CDR3 protein: CASSPGQARAGELFF
CDR3 DNA: TGTGCCAGCAGCCCGGGACAGGCTAGGGCCGGGGAGCTGTTTTTT

D gene: -
V gene: TRBV5-1
clone size: -
J gene: TRBJ2-5
CDR3 protein: CASSPGLSGEAQETQYF
CDR3 DNA: TGCGCCAGCAGCCCTGGTCTTTCGGGTGAGGCTCAAGAGACCCAGTACTTC

D gene: -
V gene: TRBV18
clone size: -
J gene: TRBJ1-1
CDR3 protein: CASSPPGGEAFF
CDR3 DNA: TGTGCCAGCTCACCACCGGGGGGTGAAGCTTTCTTT

D gene: TRBD1
V gene: TRBV19
clone size: -
J gene: TRBJ1-2
CDR3 protein: CASTLDRGSRSYGYTF
CDR3 DNA: TGTGCCAGTACCCTGGACAGGGGATCAAGAAGCTATGGCTACACCTTC

D gene: -
V gene: TRBV19
clone size: few
J gene: TRBJ2-3
CDR3 protein: CASSRSRRRPDTQYF
CDR3 DNA: TGTGCCAGTAGCCGTAGCCGTCGACGCCCAGATACGCAGTATTTT

D gene: -
V gene: TRBV30
clone size: -
J gene: TRBJ1-6
CDR3 protein: CAWKGGNSPLHF
CDR3 DNA: TGTGCTTGGAAGGGGGGGAATTCACCCCTCCACTTT

D gene: -
V gene: TRBV7-3
clone size: -
J gene: TRBJ1-1
CDR3 protein: CASSIKPPQMNTEAFF
CDR3 DNA: TGTGCCAGCAGCATAAAACCCCCCCAGATGAACACTGAAGCTTTCTTT

D gene: TRBD2
V gene: TRBV4-2
clone size: -
J gene: TRBJ2-1
CDR3 protein: CASSQREGNEQFF
CDR3 DNA: TGTGCCAGCAGCCAGAGGGAGGGGAATGAGCAGTTCTTC

D gene: TRBD1
V gene: TRBV7-2
clone size: -
J gene: TRBJ1-5
CDR3 protein: CASSLEGQGNQPQHF
CDR3 DNA: TGTGCCAGCAGCTTAGAGGGACAGGGTAATCAGCCCCAGCATTTT

D gene: -
V gene: TRBV9
clone size: -
J gene: TRBJ1-6
CDR3 protein: CASSVVRDNSPLHF
CDR3 DNA: TGTGCCAGCAGCGTAGTCAGGGATAATTCACCCCTCCACTTT

D gene: -
V gene: TRBV5-4
clone size: -
J gene: TRBJ2-2
CDR3 protein: CASSTPLRETGELFF
CDR3 DNA: TGTGCCAGCAGCACGCCCCTCAGGGAAACCGGGGAGCTGTTTTTT

D gene: -
V gene: TRBV19
clone size: -
J gene: TRBJ2-3
CDR3 protein: CASTGGADTQYF
CDR3 DNA: TGTGCCAGTACCGGCGGGGCAGATACGCAGTATTTT

D gene: -
V gene: TRBV27
clone size: -
J gene: TRBJ2-3
CDR3 protein: CASSPHLSLGADTQYF
CDR3 DNA: TGTGCCAGCAGTCCCCACCTTTCCCTAGGAGCAGATACGCAGTATTTT

D gene: -
V gene: TRBV5-1
clone size: once
J gene: TRBJ1-3
CDR3 protein: CASSEAGEGSGNTIYF
CDR3 DNA: TGCGCCAGCAGCGAAGCGGGGGAGGGCTCTGGAAACACCATATATTTT

D gene: -
V gene: TRBV5-1
clone size: -
J gene: TRBJ2-7
CDR3 protein: CASSLGHANEQYF
CDR3 DNA: TGCGCCAGCAGCTTGGGTCACGCGAACGAGCAGTACTTC

D gene: -
V gene: TRBV18
clone size: -
J gene: TRBJ2-7
CDR3 protein: CASSPSGLYLYEQYF
CDR3 DNA: TGTGCCAGCTCACCATCAGGACTATACCTCTACGAGCAGTACTTC

D gene: TRBD2
V gene: TRBV7-2
clone size: few
J gene: TRBJ2-7
CDR3 protein: CASSLALASGSHEQYF
CDR3 DNA: TGTGCCAGCAGCTTAGCGCTGGCTAGCGGGAGTCACGAGCAGTACTTC

D gene: -
V gene: TRBV5-4
clone size: -
J gene: TRBJ2-7
CDR3 protein: CASSFSPGEQYF
CDR3 DNA: TGTGCCAGCAGTTTCTCACCGGGGGAGCAGTACTTC

D gene: -
V gene: TRBV25-1
clone size: -
J gene: TRBJ1-2
CDR3 protein: CASSGPTWGYTF
CDR3 DNA: TGTGCCAGCAGTGGACCGACATGGGGCTACACCTTC

D gene: -
V gene: TRBV11-2
clone size: many
J gene: TRBJ1-3
CDR3 protein: CASTPSGSGNTIYF
CDR3 DNA: TGTGCCAGCACCCCTTCCGGCTCTGGAAACACCATATATTTT

D gene: -
V gene: TRBV29-1
clone size: -
J gene: TRBJ1-1
CDR3 protein: CSVVLNTEAFF
CDR3 DNA: TGCAGCGTTGTCTTGAACACTGAAGCTTTCTTT

D gene: TRBD2
V gene: TRBV18
clone size: -
J gene: TRBJ2-7
CDR3 protein: CASSTGRAGYEQYF
CDR3 DNA: TGTGCCAGCTCAACCGGGAGGGCCGGGTACGAGCAGTACTTC

D gene: -
V gene: TRBV7-9
clone size: once
J gene: TRBJ2-7
CDR3 protein: CASTPGAEYEQYF
CDR3 DNA: TGTGCCAGCACCCCGGGAGCCGAGTACGAGCAGTACTTC

D gene: -
V gene: TRBV7-9
clone size: -
J gene: TRBJ1-1
CDR3 protein: CASSSQGSEAFF
CDR3 DNA: TGTGCCAGCAGCTCACAGGGCTCTGAAGCTTTCTTT

D gene: -
V gene: TRBV18
clone size: -
J gene: TRBJ1-5
CDR3 protein: CASSPADNQPQHF
CDR3 DNA: TGTGCCAGCTCTCCAGCGGACAATCAGCCCCAGCATTTT

D gene: TRBD1
V gene: TRBV19
clone size: many
J gene: TRBJ1-5
CDR3 protein: CASTRWDRSLSNQPQHF
CDR3 DNA: TGTGCCAGTACGAGGTGGGACAGATCCCTTAGCAATCAGCCCCAGCATTTT

D gene: TRBD1
V gene: TRBV7-9
clone size: -
J gene: TRBJ1-6
CDR3 protein: CASSDSGTGSSYNSPLHF
CDR3 DNA: TGTGCCAGCAGCGATTCCGGGACAGGTAGCTCCTATAATTCACCCCTCCACTTT

D gene: -
V gene: TRBV7-3
clone size: -
J gene: TRBJ2-5
CDR3 protein: CASSLVPRETQYF
CDR3 DNA: TGTGCCAGCAGCTTAGTCCCCCGGGAGACCCAGTACTTC

D gene: -
V gene: TRBV14
clone size: -
J gene: TRBJ2-5
CDR3 protein: CASSQSQTQYF
CDR3 DNA: TGTGCCAGCAGCCAAAGCCAGACCCAGTACTTC

D gene: TRBD2
V gene: TRBV6-6
clone size: -
J gene: TRBJ2-7
CDR3 protein: CASRLAEVYEQYF
CDR3 DNA: TGTGCCAGCCGACTAGCGGAGGTCTACGAGCAGTACTTC

D gene: TRBD1
V gene: TRBV6-6
clone size: few
J gene: TRBJ1-2
CDR3 protein: CASSLAGTGAYNYGYTF
CDR3 DNA: TGTGCCAGCAGTCTAGCCGGGACAGGGGCTTATAACTATGGCTACACCTTC

D gene: -
V gene: TRBV5-1
clone size: -
J gene: TRBJ1-6
CDR3 protein: CASSGGNNSPLHF
CDR3 DNA: TGCGCCAGCAGCGGCGGTAATAATTCACCCCTCCACTTT

D gene: TRBD2
V gene: TRBV9
clone size: -
J gene: TRBJ2-3
CDR3 protein: CASSTGTSGDTQYF
CDR3 DNA: TGTGCCAGCAGCACGGGGACTAGCGGAGATACGCAGTATTTT

D gene: -
V gene: TRBV25-1
clone size: -
J gene: TRBJ1-5
CDR3 protein: CASSEYGHNQPQHF
CDR3 DNA: TGTGCCAGCAGTGAATATGGACACAATCAGCCCCAGCATTTT

D gene: TRBD2
V gene: TRBV9
clone size: once
J gene: TRBJ2-2
CDR3 protein: CASTPTTGGVVGELFF
CDR3 DNA: TGTGCCAGTACACCGACAACGGGAGGAGTGGTCGGGGAGCTGTTTTTT